This entry lists 32 T cell receptor beta chains sequenced from one sample in a study of T cells in localized non-small cell lung cancer. Only in-frame clones appear in the TCRdb table, and some are missing; sequencing was by immunoSEQ multiplex PCR. The sample has about 59,000 clones, about 90% seen once. Sequenced here: peripheral blood, sampled before any cancer treatment. The origin of the receptors is a woman between 40 and 69 years old with stage I lung adenocarcinoma.

The V and J genes are TRBV19 and TRBJ2-1, with TRBD2 matching over 9 bases. Germline V gene lookup returns CDR1 LNHDA and CDR2 SQIVND (reference sequence). The CDR3 runs 16 residues. V was pared by 1 base and J by 6 bases, with 7 bases of the junction left unmatched. The CDR3 here is CASSIGAGLALNEQFF. The CDR3 nucleotides are TGTGCCAGTAGTATAGGTGCGGGACTAGCTCTCAATGAGCAGTTCTTC.

V is TRBV19 and J is TRBJ1-5, with D maybe TRBD1 (5 bases). Per the germline V gene, CDR1 is LNHDA and CDR2 is SQIVND (reference sequence). The CDR3 runs 13 residues. Trimming left V 8 bases short and J 6 bases short, with 14 bases between. The CDR3 coding sequence is TGTGCCAGTGCAGGGACCGGCAGTCAGCCCCAGCATTTT. Translating gives CASAGTGSQPQHF.

The V gene is TRBV11-1, the J gene TRBJ2-1; 8 nucleotides line up with TRBD2. V lost 8 bases and J lost 4; bases outside the gene matches: 7. CDR1 and CDR2 from the germline V gene are SGHAT and FQDESV (reference sequence). This CDR3 is built from 14 residues. The DNA of the CDR3 is TGTGCCAGCGTACCCGGACTAGCATACAATGAGCAGTTCTTC. Its protein product is CASVPGLAYNEQFF. Full variable domain (missing parts from reference TRBV11-1 and TRBJ2-1): EAEVAQSPRYKITEKSQAVAFWCDPISGHATLYWYRQILGQGPELLVQFQDESVVDDSQLPKDRFSAERLKGVDSTLKIQPAELGDSAMYLCASVPGLAYNEQFFGPGTRLTVL.

The chain carries TRBV18 and TRBJ1-5; the match to TRBD1 covers 10 bases. The germline gives CDR1 KGHSH, CDR2 LQKENI. The CDR3 covers 15 residues. V trimming: 6 bases; J trimming: 2 bases; junction bases outside the gene matches: 4. The CDR3 sequence: CASSQTGGGNQPQHF. CDR3 coding DNA: TGTGCCAGCTCCCAGACAGGGGGCGGCAATCAGCCCCAGCATTTT. The full variable domain, rest sourced from reference TRBV18 and TRBJ1-5, is NAGVMQNPRHLVRRRGQEARLRCSPMKGHSHVYWYRQLPEEGLKFMVYLQKENIIDESGMPKERFSAEFPKEGPSILRIQQVVRGDSAAYFCASSQTGGGNQPQHFGDGTRLSIL.

V and J are TRBV9 and TRBJ1-4, with D possibly being TRBD1 (6 bases). The CDR3 is 14 residues long. Trimming took 4 bases from V and 5 from J, leaving 12 bases between them. The germline V gene encodes CDR1 SGDLS and CDR2 YYNGEE. CDR3 residues: CASSLGQHNEKLFF. DNA of the CDR3: TGTGCCAGCAGCTTGGGACAACACAATGAAAAACTGTTTTTT.

J is TRBJ1-2 and V is TRBV28, with TRBD1 as a possible D gene (5 bases). Germline V gives CDR1 MDHEN, CDR2 SYDVKM. Trimming pared 7 bases from V and 8 bases from J, leaving 23 bases between. The CDR3 extends over 15 amino acids. The CDR3 loop reads CASTLTGLRVGGYTF. As DNA, the CDR3 is TGTGCCAGCACCCTAACAGGTCTGAGGGTAGGCGGCTACACCTTC.

The J gene is TRBJ1-2, the V gene TRBV18, with 8 bases aligning to TRBD1. Germline V CDR1 and CDR2: KGHSH, LQKENI. The CDR3 consists of 15 residues. V shed 2 bases, J shed 5 bases, and the junction held 7 bases outside the gene matches. The DNA for the CDR3 is TGTGCCAGCTCACCAAGGGCGGGACAGGAGTATGGCTACACCTTC. Translating gives CASSPRAGQEYGYTF.

DNA for the CDR3: TGTGCCAGCTCCCCGGGGCAGGGGGACAATCAGCCCCAGCATTTT. This codes for CASSPGQGDNQPQHF. This chain uses TRBV18 with TRBJ1-5, with 7 bases fitting TRBD1. J gave up 3 bases and V 6 bases, and 8 bases lay outside the gene matches. The CDR3 is 15 residues long. Germline CDR1 reads KGHSH; CDR2 reads LQKENI.

The rearrangement uses TRBV10-3 and TRBJ2-5; TRBD1 matches at 9 bases. V gave up 10 bases and J gave up 3 bases; unmatched junction bases: 3. Germline values: CDR1 ENHRY, CDR2 SYGVKD. CDR3 length equals 12 residues. The CDR3: CATRTGEETQYF. CDR3 DNA sequence: TGTGCCACAAGGACAGGGGAAGAGACCCAGTACTTC.

The V call is TRBV5-1, the J call TRBJ2-2; TRBD1 aligns across 8 bases. Germline-derived CDR1 and CDR2 are SGHRS and YFSETQ. The V and J ends lost 2 bases and 7 bases, in that order; junction bases with no gene match: 13. The CDR3 has 17 amino acids. Written as DNA, the CDR3 is TGCGCCAGCAGCTTATTAACCAGGGGGCGCGGTGGCGGGGAGCTGTTTTTT. Translated, it gives CASSLLTRGRGGGELFF. Full variable domain (remainder filled in from reference TRBV5-1 and TRBJ2-2): KAGVTQTPRYLIKTRGQQVTLSCSPISGHRSVSWYQQTPGQGLQFLFEYFSETQRNKGNFPGRFSGRQFSNSRSEMNVSTLELGDSALYLCASSLLTRGRGGGELFFGEGSRLTVL.

The DNA for the CDR3 is TGTGCCAGCAACCAGCCAGGGGGGATAAAGAATCAGCCCCAGCATTTT. It codes for CASNQPGGIKNQPQHF. The gene calls are TRBV28 and TRBJ1-5, with TRBD1 matching 7 bases. V was pared by 7 bases and J by 4 bases, with 13 bases of the junction left unmatched. The CDR3 loop spans 16 amino acids. Looked up from germline, CDR1 is MDHEN and CDR2 is SYDVKM.

The J gene is TRBJ2-2, the V gene TRBV10-1; D remains unclear. Germline V CDR1 and CDR2: WNHNN, SYGVQD (reference sequence). V was trimmed by 2 bases and J by 3 bases, leaving 4 bases between them. The CDR3 spans 13 residues. The CDR3 protein is CASSERDTGELFF. The CDR3 DNA reads TGCGCCAGCAGTGAGAGGGACACCGGGGAGCTGTTTTTT.

J is TRBJ1-5 and V is TRBV19, with D unclear. The CDR3 length is 13 residues. Germline-derived CDR1 and CDR2 are LNHDA and SQIVND (reference sequence). Trimming shortened V by 0 bases and J by 5 bases, and 5 bases separated the two germline ends. DNA for the CDR3: TGTGCCAGTAGTATAGAGAAGGATCAGCCCCAGCATTTT. Protein: CASSIEKDQPQHF.

The chain joins TRBV2 to TRBJ2-5, with D maybe TRBD2 (5 bases). CDR3 length: 15 residues. V lost 7 bases and J 4 bases, leaving 19 bases between the germline ends. Germline CDR1 is SNHLY and CDR2 is FYNNEI. The CDR3, as DNA: TGTGCCAGCACTATGAAGGAGGCAAGAGGAGAGACCCAGTACTTC. This codes for CASTMKEARGETQYF.

The rearrangement uses TRBV5-4 and TRBJ1-2; tentative D call: TRBD1 (6 bases). V lost 0 bases and J lost 4, with 10 bases in between. Germline values: CDR1 SGHNT, CDR2 YYREEE (reference sequence). This CDR3 region has 14 residues. The CDR3 here is CASSLENRVYGYTF. The CDR3 DNA sequence: TGTGCCAGCAGCTTGGAGAACAGGGTCTATGGCTACACCTTC.

The chain has TRBV18 and TRBJ1-1; D perhaps matches TRBD1 (5 bases). The CDR3 extends over 16 amino acids. Germline lookup yields CDR1 KGHSH and CDR2 LQKENI. The ends were cut back, 1 base at V and 3 bases at J, with 15 bases in the middle. The CDR3 reads CASSPLEQGVDTEAFF. CDR3 sequence (DNA): TGTGCCAGCTCACCACTTGAGCAGGGCGTGGACACTGAAGCTTTCTTT.

This chain joins TRBV11-3 and TRBJ2-1, with 7 nucleotides matching TRBD1. This CDR3 region has 15 residues. Per germline, CDR1 SGHNT and CDR2 YENEEA. V dropped 5 bases and J dropped 11; count of bases not matched to a gene: 15. The CDR3 loop is CASSLGQLGRQKQFF. In nucleotides, the CDR3 is TGTGCCAGCAGCCTGGGACAGCTAGGTCGCCAGAAGCAGTTCTTC.

J is TRBJ2-4 and V is TRBV5-1; D is possibly TRBD2 (5 bases). Looked up from germline, CDR1 is SGHRS and CDR2 is YFSETQ. This CDR3 has 14 amino acids. V lost 6 bases and J 9 bases, leaving 19 bases between the germline ends. The CDR3 DNA follows: TGCGCCAGCACCCCCCCCGGGCCGGCGGGCATTCAGTACTTC. Residues: CASTPPGPAGIQYF.

The rearrangement joins TRBV11-2 to TRBJ2-1; TRBD2 is a possible D gene (6 bases). Germline CDR1 and CDR2: SGHAT and FQNNGV. Trimming stripped 0 bases from V and 8 bases from J, with 14 bases between. The CDR3 totals 15 residues. The CDR3 DNA follows: TGTGCCAGCAGCTTAGATGGGGCGGGGTGGGATGAGCAGTTCTTC. Protein: CASSLDGAGWDEQFF.

This CDR3 is CASSARTGGFGGYGYTF. Here the CDR3 DNA reads TGTGCCAGTAGTGCAAGGACAGGGGGCTTTGGAGGGTATGGCTACACCTTC. The chain links TRBV19 to TRBJ1-2, with TRBD1 matching 11 bases. CDR1 LNHDA and CDR2 SQIVND come from the germline V gene (reference sequence). Losses at the gene ends were 5 bases for V and 5 bases for J; bases not matched to a gene: 13. The CDR3 is 17 residues long.

This sequence joins TRBV5-5 and TRBJ2-5; TRBD1 matches 7 bases. Unmatched junction bases numbered 5, after V lost 4 bases and J lost 2 bases. This CDR3 is 14 amino acids long. Germline V CDR1 and CDR2: SGHKS, YYEKEE (reference sequence). CDR3 coding DNA: TGTGCCAGCAGCAGAGGGGACAGACAAGAGACCCAGTACTTC. Translating it yields CASSRGDRQETQYF.

This clone appeared a single time. The chain recombines TRBV7-2 with TRBJ2-7, with TRBD1 matching over 10 bases. This CDR3 has 14 amino acids. After removal of 4 bases from V and 3 bases from J, the junction contained 3 bases not matched to a gene. Germline V gene sequence: CDR1 SGHTA, CDR2 FQGNSA. The CDR3 protein is CASSYRDRGYEQYF. CDR3 DNA sequence: TGTGCCAGCAGCTACCGGGACAGGGGCTACGAGCAGTACTTC. The variable domain in full, completed from reference TRBV7-2 and TRBJ2-7, reads GAGVSQSPSNKVTEKGKDVELRCDPISGHTALYWYRQSLGQGLEFLIYFQGNSAPDKSGLPSDRFSAERTGGSVSTLTIQRTQQEDSAVYLCASSYRDRGYEQYFGPGTRLTVT.

The V gene is TRBV2, the J gene TRBJ2-1; tentative D call: TRBD2 (6 bases). The CDR3 has 16 residues. Germline V gene data show CDR1 as SNHLY and CDR2 as FYNNEI. The V gene lost 6 bases and the J gene lost 3 bases, with 18 bases spanning the gap. The CDR3 region has the DNA TGTGCCAGCAGGACCACCGGGACTCACCACTACAATGAGCAGTTCTTC. Translated: CASRTTGTHHYNEQFF.

The rearrangement links TRBV29-1 to TRBJ2-1, with TRBD2 matching 8 bases. This CDR3 contains 15 residues. Per the germline V gene, CDR1 is SQVTM and CDR2 is ANQGSEA. Germline trimming cut 7 bases from V and 5 bases from J; bases unmatched to any gene: 13. The CDR3 bases are TGCAGCGGCCGGACTAGGTCGGGGGGGCACAATGAGCAGTTCTTC. Protein sequence: CSGRTRSGGHNEQFF.

The chain has TRBV7-2 and TRBJ1-1; D may be TRBD1 (6 bases). This CDR3 contains 13 residues. The germline V and J ends were trimmed by 3 bases and 5 bases, with 10 bases remaining between them. The germline CDR1 and CDR2 sequences are SGHTA and FQGNSA. CDR3: CASSFGGGTEAFF. The CDR3 nucleotides are TGTGCCAGCAGCTTCGGAGGGGGGACTGAAGCTTTCTTT.

J is TRBJ2-3 and V is TRBV18, with D unclear. Per the germline V gene, CDR1 is KGHSH and CDR2 is LQKENI. V lost 2 bases, J lost 4 bases, and 4 bases lay in between. The length of the CDR3 is 12 residues. The CDR3, as DNA: TGTGCCAGCTCACCAGGCGCAGATACGCAGTATTTT. Its translation: CASSPGADTQYF.

This rearrangement joins TRBV6-5 to TRBJ1-4, with D possibly being TRBD1 (5 bases). Per the germline V gene, CDR1 is MNHEY and CDR2 is SVGAGI. The CDR3 loop spans 15 amino acids. Trimming left V 7 bases short and J 3 bases short, with 15 bases between. The CDR3 bases are TGTGCCAGCACCGCGGGGGTCCCTTCTAATGAAAAACTGTTTTTT. This encodes CASTAGVPSNEKLFF.

The V call is TRBV19, the J call TRBJ1-2; D remains unclear. The CDR3 totals 16 residues. Germline CDR1 LNHDA, CDR2 SQIVND (reference sequence). V dropped 1 base and J dropped 8 bases, with 20 bases sitting between them. The CDR3 reads CASSIGIVPGSVGYTF. As DNA, the CDR3 is TGTGCCAGTAGTATAGGAATTGTTCCGGGTAGCGTCGGCTACACCTTC.

The table lists this clone with a few counts. J is TRBJ2-2 and V is TRBV27; D unclear. V lost 3 bases and J 6 bases, leaving 5 bases between the germline ends. CDR3 length: 12 residues. CDR1 is MNHEY, CDR2 SMNVEV, per germline (reference sequence). The CDR3 spells CASSFGAGELFF. DNA for the CDR3: TGTGCCAGCAGTTTCGGTGCCGGGGAGCTGTTTTTT.

This sequence joins TRBV11-3 and TRBJ2-1; 8 bases agree with TRBD1. Germline V lookup: CDR1 SGHNT, CDR2 YENEEA. J gave up 3 bases and V 5 bases, and 3 bases lay outside the gene matches. The length of the CDR3 is 14 residues. In DNA, the CDR3 is TGTGCCAGCAGCACCGGACAGGGCTACAATGAGCAGTTCTTC. Its translation: CASSTGQGYNEQFF.

The chain recombines TRBV7-2 with TRBJ2-7; TRBD2 matches at 10 bases. This CDR3 is built from 18 residues. The germline CDR1 and CDR2 sequences are SGHTA and FQGNSA. The V segment lost 5 bases and the J segment 5 bases; nucleotides outside the gene matches: 18. The CDR3, as DNA: TGTGCCAGCAGCACAGTGGGTACTAGCGGGACTATAATCCACGAGCAGTACTTC. Amino acids: CASSTVGTSGTIIHEQYF.

The chain has TRBV7-2 and TRBJ1-5; 9 nucleotides agree with TRBD1. Looked up from germline, CDR1 is SGHTA and CDR2 is FQGNSA. V was pared by 5 bases and J by 5 bases, with 4 bases of the junction left unmatched. This CDR3 is built from 14 residues. The DNA of the CDR3 is TGTGCCAGCAGCCTGGGACAGGGACATCAGCCCCAGCATTTT. Encoded protein: CASSLGQGHQPQHF.